Below are 21 T cell receptor beta chains sequenced from a single sample in a study of T-cell memory formation after mild COVID-19. TCRdb recomputed calls from the 5' RACE reads with MiXCR, one row per CDR3 protein. The sample contains hundreds of thousands of distinct CDR3 sequences, roughly 21% of which appear only once. Specimen: PBMCs or a T cell subset sorted from them (not recorded which). The receptor set was obtained from an adult woman who had mild COVID-19 (a few samples of this study predate the infection). Cell type and time point are not known.

The V call is TRBV7-3, the J call TRBJ2-7; 8 bases are shared with TRBD2. The germline V gene has CDR1 SGHTA and CDR2 FQGTGA. V was pared by 6 bases and J by 3 bases, with 4 bases of the junction left unmatched. CDR3 length: 13 residues. The CDR3 sequence is CASSYGRGYEQYF. CDR3 nucleotide sequence: TGTGCCAGCAGTTACGGGAGGGGCTACGAGCAGTACTTC.

This clonotype occurred many times. V usage is TRBV7-6 and J usage is TRBJ1-1; no firm D call. This CDR3 comprises 18 residues. Germline loops: CDR1 SGHVS, CDR2 FNYEAQ. Trimming cost V 1 base and J 4 bases, with 22 bases left between them. CDR3 sequence: CASSLEFVGAPVGTEAFF. The CDR3 region has the DNA TGTGCCAGCAGCTTAGAGTTTGTTGGCGCCCCCGTCGGCACTGAAGCTTTCTTT. Full variable domain (rest looked up from reference TRBV7-6 and TRBJ1-1): GAGVSQSPRYKVTKRGQDVALRCDPISGHVSLYWYRQALGQGPEFLTYFNYEAQQDKSGLPNDRFSAERPEGSISTLTIQRTEQRDSAMYRCASSLEFVGAPVGTEAFFGQGTRLTVV.

This clonotype was seen a handful of times. V and J are TRBV7-9 and TRBJ2-1; possibly TRBD1 for D (5 bases). The CDR3 loop spans 13 amino acids. V was clipped by 5 bases and J by 7 bases, with 12 bases between them. Per germline, CDR1 SEHNR and CDR2 FQNEAQ (reference sequence). The CDR3 nucleotides are TGTGCCAGCAGCCCCTCCCAGGGAAATGAGCAGTTCTTC. Its translation: CASSPSQGNEQFF.

This clonotype was found many times. The chain carries TRBV5-1 and TRBJ1-1; the match to TRBD1 covers 7 bases. The CDR3 sequence is 13 residues long. Trimming took 7 bases from V and 1 from J; bases not matched to a gene: 4. CDR1 and CDR2 from the germline V gene are SGHRS and YFSETQ. The chain's CDR3 is CASFRDRNTEAFF. The CDR3 region has the DNA TGCGCCAGCTTCCGGGACAGGAACACTGAAGCTTTCTTT.

The chain employs TRBV5-1 and TRBJ2-7; tentatively, D is TRBD2 (7 bases). V lost 0 bases and J 2 bases, leaving 18 bases between the germline ends. CDR1 and CDR2 from the germline V gene are SGHRS and YFSETQ. There are 17 residues in the CDR3. The DNA for the CDR3 is TGCGCCAGCAGCTTGGAGTCGTCTCGGGGGGCGGCCTACGAGCAGTACTTC. Amino acid sequence: CASSLESSRGAAYEQYF.

This clonotype was counted a single time. V usage is TRBV6-5 and J usage is TRBJ1-2; tentative D call: TRBD1 (5 bases). From germline, CDR1 is MNHEY and CDR2 SVGAGI. The CDR3 sequence is 17 residues long. V gave up 6 bases and J gave up 3 bases, with 23 bases separating them. CDR3 nucleotide sequence: TGTGCCAGCAGACCAACCCCGGGACTTTGGAGGGACTATGGCTACACCTTC. Translated: CASRPTPGLWRDYGYTF.

There are a few counts of this clonotype. The chain carries TRBV7-2 and TRBJ1-3; D is perhaps TRBD1 (5 bases). This CDR3 is built from 15 residues. The V and J ends lost 1 base and 3 bases respectively, with 10 bases between them. Looked up from germline, CDR1 is SGHTA and CDR2 is FQGNSA. CDR3 protein: CASSLERTIGNTIYF. The CDR3 DNA reads TGTGCCAGCAGCTTAGAAAGGACAATTGGAAACACCATATATTTT.

This clonotype was seen a handful of times. The V call is TRBV7-9, the J call TRBJ2-7, with 8 bases aligning to TRBD2. This CDR3 spans 15 amino acids. With V trimmed by 5 bases and J by 6 bases, 12 bases remained unmatched. Germline loops: CDR1 SEHNR, CDR2 FQNEAQ (reference sequence). The CDR3 sequence is CASSEPGLGGSEQYF. The CDR3 coding sequence is TGTGCCAGCAGCGAGCCGGGACTAGGTGGCTCCGAGCAGTACTTC.

This clonotype has just a few counts. The chain uses TRBV5-1 and TRBJ2-3, with TRBD2 as a possible D gene (5 bases). The CDR3 is 16 amino acids. Per the germline V gene, CDR1 is SGHRS and CDR2 is YFSETQ. V was trimmed by 0 bases and J by 0 bases, leaving 11 bases between them. This CDR3 is CASSLAATGSTDTQYF. The CDR3, as DNA: TGCGCCAGCAGCTTGGCCGCGACGGGAAGCACAGATACGCAGTATTTT.

This chain uses TRBV6-1 with TRBJ1-1; D might be TRBD1 (5 bases). V lost 1 base to trimming and J lost 4 bases, with 13 bases between them. This CDR3 contains 15 residues. The V gene's germline CDR1 is MNHNS and CDR2 SASEGT. CDR3 sequence (DNA): TGTGCCAGCAGTGAAGGGGGGACTTCGGGCACTGAAGCTTTCTTT. Translation: CASSEGGTSGTEAFF.

This clonotype has a handful of counts. This chain joins TRBV19 and TRBJ1-5; D is possibly TRBD1 (5 bases). Trimming pared 11 bases from V and 1 base from J, leaving 15 bases between. Looked up from germline, CDR1 is LNHDA and CDR2 is SQIVND (reference sequence). The CDR3 length is 14 residues. This CDR3 reads CASYNGGSNQPQHF. The CDR3 bases are TGTGCCTCTTATAATGGGGGGAGCAATCAGCCCCAGCATTTT.

This clonotype was detected a few times. The rearrangement links TRBV24-1 to TRBJ2-3; 11 nucleotides align to TRBD2. The CDR3 totals 16 residues. Germline CDR1 KGHDR, CDR2 SFDVKD. V lost 4 bases, J lost 6 bases, and 8 bases stayed unmatched. The CDR3 sequence is CATSDPSGRPGDTQYF. The CDR3, as DNA: TGTGCCACCAGTGACCCTAGCGGGAGGCCTGGTGATACGCAGTATTTT.

This chain joins TRBV20-1 and TRBJ2-3; D uncertain. This CDR3 is 15 amino acids long. CDR1 is DFQATT and CDR2 is SNEGSKA in the germline V gene (reference sequence). V dropped 7 bases and J dropped 4 bases, with 21 bases sitting between them. In DNA, the CDR3 is TGCAGTGGAAAATACCCCCGGATCCGCCCAGATACGCAGTATTTT. This sequence encodes CSGKYPRIRPDTQYF.

Notes on this clonotype: At one end the junction does not follow the germline gene, possibly because of a read error. The chain joins TRBV7-7 to TRBJ2-5; 7 nucleotides match TRBD1. The length of the CDR3 is 13 residues. Germline V gene data show CDR1 as SSHAT and CDR2 as FNYEAQ (reference sequence). CDR3 protein: CASSESGGKTQYF. In DNA form, the CDR3 reads TGTGCTAGCAGCGAATCAGGGGGAAAGACCCAGTACTTC.

V and J are TRBV24-1 and TRBJ2-2; 12 nucleotides agree with TRBD1. The CDR3 loop spans 18 amino acids. The ends lost 5 bases at V and 4 bases at J; junction bases unmatched: 10. Per the germline V gene, CDR1 is KGHDR and CDR2 is SFDVKD. The CDR3 DNA reads TGTGCCACCAGTGCCACCGGGACAGGGGGCGCAGGCACCGGGGAGCTGTTTTTT. Its protein product is CATSATGTGGAGTGELFF.

This clonotype was picked up a small number of times. The rearrangement uses TRBV2 and TRBJ2-5; 7 bases are shared with TRBD1. Germline trimming cut 6 bases from V and 5 bases from J; bases unmatched to any gene: 24. The CDR3 has 19 amino acids. The germline gives CDR1 SNHLY, CDR2 FYNNEI. The CDR3 region has the DNA TGTGCCAGCAGCAAAACCACCCACACGTGGCCAGGGGGTAGGGAGACCCAGTACTTC. This translates into CASSKTTHTWPGGRETQYF.

The V and J genes are TRBV12-3 or TRBV12-4 and TRBJ1-5; unclear D gene. Trimming pared 7 bases from V and 0 bases from J, leaving 7 bases between. This CDR3 is 13 amino acids long. The CDR3, as DNA: TGTGCCAGCAACCGTAATAGCAATCAGCCCCAGCATTTT. Its translation: CASNRNSNQPQHF.

This clonotype was counted between two and nine times. The chain combines TRBV10-3 with TRBJ1-5; the D is unclear. Germline values: CDR1 ENHRY, CDR2 SYGVKD. Trimming took off 4 bases at V and 2 bases at J, with 12 bases between the two ends. CDR3 length equals 15 residues. The CDR3 reads CAISGRSGGNQPQHF. The CDR3 bases are TGTGCCATCAGTGGGAGATCCGGGGGCAATCAGCCCCAGCATTTT.

The genes are TRBV6-5 and TRBJ2-3; perhaps TRBD1 as D (5 bases). V gave up 4 bases and J gave up 0 bases, with 11 bases separating them. CDR1 MNHEY and CDR2 SVGAGI come from the germline V gene. CDR3 length equals 15 residues. The DNA of the CDR3 is TGTGCCAGCAGTTTGCACAGGAGCAGCACAGATACGCAGTATTTT. Translation: CASSLHRSSTDTQYF.

This rearrangement joins TRBV25-1 to TRBJ1-3; D might be TRBD1 (6 bases). The CDR3 has 15 amino acids. The V gene's germline CDR1 is MGHDK and CDR2 SYGVNS. Trimming cost V 3 bases and J 1 base, with 10 bases left between them. The CDR3 DNA reads TGTGCCAGCAGTGAGACAGGTCCTTCTGGAAACACCATATATTTT. This translates into CASSETGPSGNTIYF.

The chain joins TRBV7-9 to TRBJ2-5, with TRBD1 identical over 8 bases. Trimming took 5 bases from V and 5 from J; bases not matched to a gene: 10. The CDR3 runs to 15 residues. Germline V gives CDR1 SEHNR, CDR2 FQNEAQ (reference sequence). The chain's CDR3 is CASSHGAGGRETQYF. The CDR3 region has the DNA TGTGCCAGCAGCCACGGCGCAGGGGGCAGGGAGACCCAGTACTTC.